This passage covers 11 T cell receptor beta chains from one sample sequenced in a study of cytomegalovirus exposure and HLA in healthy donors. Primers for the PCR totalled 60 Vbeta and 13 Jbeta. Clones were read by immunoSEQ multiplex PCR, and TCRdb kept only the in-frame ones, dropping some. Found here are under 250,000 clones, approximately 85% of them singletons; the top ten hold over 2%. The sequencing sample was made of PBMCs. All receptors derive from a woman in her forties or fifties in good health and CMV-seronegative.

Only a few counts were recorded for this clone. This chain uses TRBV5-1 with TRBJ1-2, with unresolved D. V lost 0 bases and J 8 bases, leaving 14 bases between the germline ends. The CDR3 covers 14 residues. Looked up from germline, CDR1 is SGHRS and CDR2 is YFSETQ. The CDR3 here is CASSLAPGSYGYTF. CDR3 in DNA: TGCGCCAGCAGCTTGGCCCCGGGGTCTTACGGCTACACCTTC.

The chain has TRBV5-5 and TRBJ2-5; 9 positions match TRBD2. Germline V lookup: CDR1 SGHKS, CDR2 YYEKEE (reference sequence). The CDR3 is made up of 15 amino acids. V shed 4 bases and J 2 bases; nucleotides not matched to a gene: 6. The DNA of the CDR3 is TGTGCCAGCAGCCCGGGACTAGCATATCAAGAGACCCAGTACTTC. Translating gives CASSPGLAYQETQYF.

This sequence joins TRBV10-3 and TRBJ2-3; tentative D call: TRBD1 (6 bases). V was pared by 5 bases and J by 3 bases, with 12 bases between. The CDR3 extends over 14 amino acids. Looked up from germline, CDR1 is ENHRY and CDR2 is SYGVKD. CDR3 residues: CAISSGDSTDTQYF. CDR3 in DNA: TGTGCCATCAGTTCAGGGGATTCGACAGATACGCAGTATTTT.

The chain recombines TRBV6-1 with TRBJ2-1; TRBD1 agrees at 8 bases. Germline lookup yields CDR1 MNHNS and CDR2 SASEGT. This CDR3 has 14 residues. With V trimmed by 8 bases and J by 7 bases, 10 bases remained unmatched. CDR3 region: CASEQAGGGNEQFF. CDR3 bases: TGTGCCAGCGAACAGGCAGGGGGCGGGAATGAGCAGTTCTTC.

The CDR3 region is CASSYGRIPMNTEAFF. DNA for the CDR3: TGTGCCAGCAGTTACGGCCGAATTCCCATGAACACTGAAGCTTTCTTT. The chain is built from TRBV6-5 and TRBJ1-1; no definite D call. The germline V gene encodes CDR1 MNHEY and CDR2 SVGAGI. CDR3 size: 16 residues. Between the trimmed V and J ends, which lost 2 bases and 0 bases, there was a span of 13 bases.

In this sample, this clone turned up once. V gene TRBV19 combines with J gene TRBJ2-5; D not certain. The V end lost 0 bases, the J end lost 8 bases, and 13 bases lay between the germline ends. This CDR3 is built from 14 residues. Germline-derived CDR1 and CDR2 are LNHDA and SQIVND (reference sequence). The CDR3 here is CASSIDQWAATQYF. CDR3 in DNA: TGTGCCAGTAGTATAGATCAGTGGGCAGCCACCCAGTACTTC.

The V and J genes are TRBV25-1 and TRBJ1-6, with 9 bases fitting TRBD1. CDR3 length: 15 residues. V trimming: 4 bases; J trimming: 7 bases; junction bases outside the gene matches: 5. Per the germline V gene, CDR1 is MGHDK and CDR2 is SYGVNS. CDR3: CASSADRGGNSPLHF. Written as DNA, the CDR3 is TGTGCCAGCAGTGCGGACAGGGGTGGGAATTCACCCCTCCACTTT.

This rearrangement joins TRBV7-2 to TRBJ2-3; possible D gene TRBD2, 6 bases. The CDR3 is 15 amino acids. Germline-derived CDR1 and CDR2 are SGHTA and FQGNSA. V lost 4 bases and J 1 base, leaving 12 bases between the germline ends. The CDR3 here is CASSSGVWGTDTQYF. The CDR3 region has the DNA TGTGCCAGCAGCTCGGGAGTTTGGGGCACAGATACGCAGTATTTT.

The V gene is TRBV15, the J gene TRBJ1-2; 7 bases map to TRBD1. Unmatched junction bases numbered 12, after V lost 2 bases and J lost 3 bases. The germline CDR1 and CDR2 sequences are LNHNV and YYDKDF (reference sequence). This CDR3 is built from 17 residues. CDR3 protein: CATSRPNRQGLDYGYTF. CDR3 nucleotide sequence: TGTGCCACCAGCAGACCGAATAGACAGGGATTGGACTATGGCTACACCTTC.

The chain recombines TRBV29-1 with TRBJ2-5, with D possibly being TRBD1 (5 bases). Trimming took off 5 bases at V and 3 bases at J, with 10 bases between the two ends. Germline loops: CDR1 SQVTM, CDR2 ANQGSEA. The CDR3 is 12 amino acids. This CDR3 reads CSVTREKETQYF. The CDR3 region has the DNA TGCAGCGTTACCAGGGAAAAAGAGACCCAGTACTTC.

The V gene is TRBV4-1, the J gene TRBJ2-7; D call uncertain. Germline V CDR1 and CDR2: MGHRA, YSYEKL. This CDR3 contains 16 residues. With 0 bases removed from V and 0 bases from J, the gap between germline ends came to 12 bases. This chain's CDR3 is CASSQDVRVDSYEQYF. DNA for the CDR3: TGCGCCAGCAGCCAAGATGTCCGGGTCGACTCCTACGAGCAGTACTTC.